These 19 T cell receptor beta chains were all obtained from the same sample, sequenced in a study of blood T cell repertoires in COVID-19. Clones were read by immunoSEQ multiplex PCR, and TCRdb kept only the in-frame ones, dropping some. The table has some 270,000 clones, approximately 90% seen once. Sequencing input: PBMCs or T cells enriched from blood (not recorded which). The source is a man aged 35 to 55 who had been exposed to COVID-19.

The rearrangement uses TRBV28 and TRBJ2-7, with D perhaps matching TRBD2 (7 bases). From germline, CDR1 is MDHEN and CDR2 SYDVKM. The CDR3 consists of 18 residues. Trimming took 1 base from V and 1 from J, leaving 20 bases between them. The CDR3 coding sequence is TGTGCCAGCAGTTTATCAGGGGCAACGCTAGCGGTGTCCTACGAGCAGTACTTC. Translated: CASSLSGATLAVSYEQYF.

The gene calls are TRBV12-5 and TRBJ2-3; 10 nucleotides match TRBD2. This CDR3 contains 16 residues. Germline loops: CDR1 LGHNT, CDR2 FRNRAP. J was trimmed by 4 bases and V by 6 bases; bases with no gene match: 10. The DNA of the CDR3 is TGTGCTAGTGGCCCTCCGGGACTAGCGTTCCCAGATACGCAGTATTTT. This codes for CASGPPGLAFPDTQYF.

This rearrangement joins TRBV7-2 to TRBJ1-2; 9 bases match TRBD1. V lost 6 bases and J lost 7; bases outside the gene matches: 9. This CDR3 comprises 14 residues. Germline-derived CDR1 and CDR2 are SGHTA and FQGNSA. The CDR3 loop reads CASRPGTGFVGYTF. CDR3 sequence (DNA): TGTGCCAGCAGACCCGGGACAGGGTTTGTTGGCTACACCTTC. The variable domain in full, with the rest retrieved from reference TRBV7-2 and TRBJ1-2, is GAGVSQSPSNKVTEKGKDVELRCDPISGHTALYWYRQSLGQGLEFLIYFQGNSAPDKSGLPSDRFSAERTGGSVSTLTIQRTQQEDSAVYLCASRPGTGFVGYTFGSGTRLTVV.

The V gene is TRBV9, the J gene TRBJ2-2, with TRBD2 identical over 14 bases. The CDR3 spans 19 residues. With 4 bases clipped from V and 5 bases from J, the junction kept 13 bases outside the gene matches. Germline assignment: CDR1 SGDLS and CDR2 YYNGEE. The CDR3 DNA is TGTGCCAGCAGCTCACGGACGGGGACTAGCGGGAGTGCAACCGGGGAGCTGTTTTTT. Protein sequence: CASSSRTGTSGSATGELFF. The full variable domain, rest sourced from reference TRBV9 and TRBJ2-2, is DSGVTQTPKHLITATGQRVTLRCSPRSGDLSVYWYQQSLDQGLQFLIQYYNGEERAKGNILERFSAQQFPDLHSELNLSSLELGDSALYFCASSSRTGTSGSATGELFFGEGSRLTVL.

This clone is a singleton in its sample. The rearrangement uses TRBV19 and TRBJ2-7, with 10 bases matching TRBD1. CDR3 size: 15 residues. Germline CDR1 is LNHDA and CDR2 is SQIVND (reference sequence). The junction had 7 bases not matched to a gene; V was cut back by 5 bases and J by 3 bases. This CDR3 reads CASSFTRDRGYEQYF. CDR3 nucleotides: TGTGCCAGTAGTTTCACCCGGGACAGGGGCTACGAGCAGTACTTC.

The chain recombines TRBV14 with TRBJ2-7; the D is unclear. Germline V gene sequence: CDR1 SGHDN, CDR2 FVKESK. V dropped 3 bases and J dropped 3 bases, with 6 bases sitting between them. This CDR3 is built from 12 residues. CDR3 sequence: CASSHSRYEQYF. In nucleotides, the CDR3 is TGTGCCAGCAGCCACAGTCGCTACGAGCAGTACTTC.

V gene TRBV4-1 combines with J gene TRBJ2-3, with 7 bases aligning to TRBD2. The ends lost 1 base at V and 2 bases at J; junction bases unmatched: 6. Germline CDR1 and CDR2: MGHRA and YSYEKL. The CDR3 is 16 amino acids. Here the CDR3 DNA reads TGCGCCAGCAGCCAAGCCCCTAGCGGAATCACAGATACGCAGTATTTT. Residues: CASSQAPSGITDTQYF.

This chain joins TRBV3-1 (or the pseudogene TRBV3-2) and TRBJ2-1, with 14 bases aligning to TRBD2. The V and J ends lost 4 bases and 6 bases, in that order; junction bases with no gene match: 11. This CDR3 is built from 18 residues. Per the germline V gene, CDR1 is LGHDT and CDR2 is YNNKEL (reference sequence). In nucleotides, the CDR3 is TGTGCCAGCAGCCCCCGGACTAGCGGGAGGTTACGCCTCAATGAGCAGTTCTTC. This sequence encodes CASSPRTSGRLRLNEQFF.

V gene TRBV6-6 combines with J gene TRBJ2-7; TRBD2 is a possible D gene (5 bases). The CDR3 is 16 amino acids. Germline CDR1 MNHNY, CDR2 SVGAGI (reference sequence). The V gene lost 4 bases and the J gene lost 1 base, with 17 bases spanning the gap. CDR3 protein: CASSSGWEPLSYEQYF. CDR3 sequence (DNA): TGTGCCAGCAGTTCGGGTTGGGAGCCCCTTTCCTACGAGCAGTACTTC.

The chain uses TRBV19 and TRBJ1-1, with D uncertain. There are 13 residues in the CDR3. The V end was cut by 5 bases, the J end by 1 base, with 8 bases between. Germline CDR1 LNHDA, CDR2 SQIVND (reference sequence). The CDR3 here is CASSDGWNTEAFF. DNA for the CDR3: TGTGCCAGTAGTGACGGGTGGAACACTGAAGCTTTCTTT.

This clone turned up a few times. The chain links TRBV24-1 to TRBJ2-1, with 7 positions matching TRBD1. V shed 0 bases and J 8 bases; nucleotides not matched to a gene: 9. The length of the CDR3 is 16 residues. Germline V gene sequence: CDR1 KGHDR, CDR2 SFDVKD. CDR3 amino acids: CATSDLLDQGDHEQFF. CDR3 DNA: TGTGCCACCAGTGATTTGCTGGACCAGGGGGATCATGAGCAGTTCTTC.

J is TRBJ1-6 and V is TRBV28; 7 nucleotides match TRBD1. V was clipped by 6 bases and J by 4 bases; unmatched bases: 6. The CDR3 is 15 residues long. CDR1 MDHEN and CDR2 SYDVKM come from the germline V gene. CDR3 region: CASRGRGQYNSPLHF. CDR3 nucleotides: TGTGCCAGCAGGGGCCGGGGACAGTATAATTCACCCCTCCACTTT. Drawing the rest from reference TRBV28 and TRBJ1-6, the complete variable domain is DVKVTQSSRYLVKRTGEKVFLECVQDMDHENMFWYRQDPGLGLRLIYFSYDVKMKEKGDIPEGYSVSREKKERFSLILESASTNQTSMYLCASRGRGQYNSPLHFGNGTRLTVT.

This chain's CDR3 is CASSSLPGEVEDTQYF. The CDR3 DNA sequence: TGTGCCAGCAGCTCCCTGCCGGGAGAGGTTGAAGATACGCAGTATTTT. The chain couples TRBV7-2 to TRBJ2-3, with D possibly TRBD2 on 6 matching bases. Germline V gene sequence: CDR1 SGHTA, CDR2 FQGNSA. The V end was cut by 4 bases, the J end by 5 bases, with 19 bases between. The CDR3 has 16 residues.

The CDR3 reads CASSNYEGYEQFF. The CDR3 DNA follows: TGTGCCAGCAGCAATTATGAGGGATATGAGCAGTTCTTC. The chain uses TRBV21-1 and TRBJ2-1; the table's D call TRBD2 went unverified against the DNA. TRBV21-1 is reported as a pseudogene. The CDR3 extends over 13 amino acids.

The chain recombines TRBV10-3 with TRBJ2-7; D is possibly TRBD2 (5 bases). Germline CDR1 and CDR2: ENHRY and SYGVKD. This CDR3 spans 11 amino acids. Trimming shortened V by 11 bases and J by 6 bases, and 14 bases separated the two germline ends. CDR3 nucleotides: TGTGCCGCCGGCGGGCCCGGCGAGCAGTACTTC. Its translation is CAAGGPGEQYF.

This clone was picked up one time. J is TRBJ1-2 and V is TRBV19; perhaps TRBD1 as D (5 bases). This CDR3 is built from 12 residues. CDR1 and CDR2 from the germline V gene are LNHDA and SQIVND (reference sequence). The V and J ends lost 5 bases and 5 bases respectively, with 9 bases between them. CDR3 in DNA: TGTGCCAGTAGTTACCAGGGTTATGGCTACACCTTC. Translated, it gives CASSYQGYGYTF.

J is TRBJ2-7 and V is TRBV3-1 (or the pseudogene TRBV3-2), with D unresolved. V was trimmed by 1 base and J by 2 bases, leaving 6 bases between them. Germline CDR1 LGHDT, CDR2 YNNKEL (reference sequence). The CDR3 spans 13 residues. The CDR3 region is CASSQGETYEQYF. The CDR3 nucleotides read TGTGCCAGCAGCCAAGGTGAGACCTACGAGCAGTACTTC.

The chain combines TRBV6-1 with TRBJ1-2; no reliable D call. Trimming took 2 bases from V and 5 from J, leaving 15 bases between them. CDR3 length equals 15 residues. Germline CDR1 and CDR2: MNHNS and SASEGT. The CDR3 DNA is TGTGCCAGCAGTGAATCTCGGCAGGTCCGGTATGGCTACACCTTC. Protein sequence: CASSESRQVRYGYTF.

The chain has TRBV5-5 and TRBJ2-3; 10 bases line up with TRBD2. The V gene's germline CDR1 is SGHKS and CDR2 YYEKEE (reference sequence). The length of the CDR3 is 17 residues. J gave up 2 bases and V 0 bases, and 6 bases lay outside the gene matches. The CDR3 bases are TGTGCCAGCAGCTTGGGCCCGACTAGCGGGTACACAGATACGCAGTATTTT. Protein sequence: CASSLGPTSGYTDTQYF.